This section outlines one T cell receptor beta chain sequence together with its context. Its antigen is undetermined. The data were obtained in a study of chemoradiotherapy in HPV16-positive cancers. Study-level results: HPV-responsive T-cell expansion during chemoradiotherapy was linked to improved recurrence-free survival in HPV16-positive patients.

The germline V gene encodes CDR1 MDHEN and CDR2 SYDVKM. This CDR3 has 16 amino acids. Unmatched junction bases numbered 14, after V lost 7 bases and J lost 6 bases. Assay used: immunoSEQ multiplex PCR; TCRdb lists only in-frame clones, some missing. The top ten clones hold roughly 9.8% of a sample with just under 6,000 clones, 73% of them seen once. The source is a human donor with HPV-associated anogenital cancer. The chain uses TRBV28 and TRBJ1-5, with 8 bases that match TRBD1. Collection of the sample occurred from a patient who underwent chemoradiotherapy. Here the CDR3 DNA reads TGTGCCAGCAACCCATCCGGCAGGGGGCTAGGTCAGCCCCAGCATTTT. It translates to CASNPSGRGLGQPQHF.